Shown below are 21 T cell receptor beta chains from a single sample sequenced in a study of blood T cell repertoires in COVID-19. Generated by immunoSEQ multiplex PCR, the TCRdb table keeps only in-frame clones and is missing some. The repertoire includes roughly 230,000 clones, approximately 90% of them detected once, and approximately 1.8% sits in the top ten. The sample taken for sequencing was peripheral blood. Receptor source: a man between 65 and 79 years old with acute or convalescent COVID-19.

The gene calls are TRBV24-1 and TRBJ2-5, with 7 positions matching TRBD1. CDR1 KGHDR and CDR2 SFDVKD come from the germline V gene. The CDR3 has 15 residues. Losses at the gene ends were 4 bases for V and 4 bases for J; bases not matched to a gene: 8. DNA for the CDR3: TGTGCCACCAGTGAACCCAGCGCAGGGGGAGAGACCCAGTACTTC. This encodes CATSEPSAGGETQYF.

This chain links TRBV14 with TRBJ2-3; 8 bases map to TRBD2. Germline trimming cut 1 base from V and 7 bases from J; bases unmatched to any gene: 10. The CDR3 covers 16 residues. The germline CDR1 and CDR2 sequences are SGHDN and FVKESK. The CDR3 bases are TGTGCCAGCAGCCAAGTGAGCGGGAGTAGGTCGAATACGCAGTATTTT. Translation: CASSQVSGSRSNTQYF.

V gene TRBV9 combines with J gene TRBJ2-1, with 14 bases that match TRBD2. The CDR3 spans 16 residues. Germline V gene data show CDR1 as SGDLS and CDR2 as YYNGEE. Trimming took 2 bases from V and 6 from J; bases not matched to a gene: 4. DNA for the CDR3: TGTGCCAGCAGCGTCGGACTAGCGGGAGGCCCCAATGAGCAGTTCTTC. Protein: CASSVGLAGGPNEQFF.

This rearrangement joins TRBV19 to TRBJ2-6; 10 nucleotides align to TRBD1. This CDR3 spans 23 amino acids. V was clipped by 0 bases and J by 0 bases; unmatched bases: 17. In germline, CDR1 is LNHDA, CDR2 SQIVND (reference sequence). The CDR3 DNA is TGTGCCAGTAGTATAGATCGTTCGGGACAGGGGAAGAGCTTAAGCTCTGGGGCCAACGTCCTGACTTTC. Protein: CASSIDRSGQGKSLSSGANVLTF. Full variable domain (rest looked up from reference TRBV19 and TRBJ2-6): DGGITQSPKYLFRKEGQNVTLSCEQNLNHDAMYWYRQDPGQGLRLIYYSQIVNDFQKGDIAEGYSVSREKKESFPLTVTSAQKNPTAFYLCASSIDRSGQGKSLSSGANVLTFGAGSRLTVL.

The chain is built from TRBV7-3 and TRBJ1-2, with 7 positions matching TRBD1. V lost 1 base to trimming and J lost 7 bases; unmatched junction nucleotides: 12. Germline V lookup: CDR1 SGHTA, CDR2 FQGTGA. This CDR3 has 16 residues. As DNA, the CDR3 is TGTGCCAGCAGCTTAAGTGCGGGGACAGACCGCGGTGGCTACACCTTC. Residues: CASSLSAGTDRGGYTF. Using reference TRBV7-3 and TRBJ1-2 for the parts outside the CDR3, the full variable domain is GAGVSQTPSNKVTEKGKYVELRCDPISGHTALYWYRQSLGQGPEFLIYFQGTGAADDSGLPNDRFFAVRPEGSVSTLKIQRTERGDSAVYLCASSLSAGTDRGGYTFGSGTRLTVV.

The V and J genes are TRBV18 and TRBJ1-1; D is ambiguous. The V end lost 3 bases, the J end lost 4 bases, and 12 bases lay between the germline ends. In germline, CDR1 is KGHSH, CDR2 LQKENI. The CDR3 has 14 residues. The CDR3 nucleotides read TGTGCCAGCTCACCGATCATGGGAGGCACTGAAGCTTTCTTT. Translation gives CASSPIMGGTEAFF.

The gene calls are TRBV7-8 and TRBJ2-3; 9 positions match TRBD2. This CDR3 is 17 amino acids long. The germline gives CDR1 SGHVS, CDR2 FQNEAQ. Unmatched junction bases numbered 8, after V lost 2 bases and J lost 2 bases. As DNA, the CDR3 is TGTGCCAGCAGCTTAAGCCGCCCTAGCGGGGACACAGATACGCAGTATTTT. Its translation: CASSLSRPSGDTDTQYF. The full variable domain, rest sourced from reference TRBV7-8 and TRBJ2-3, is GAGVSQSPRYKVAKRGQDVALRCDPISGHVSLFWYQQALGQGPEFLTYFQNEAQLDKSGLPSDRFFAERPEGSVSTLKIQRTQQEDSAVYLCASSLSRPSGDTDTQYFGPGTRLTVL.

This clone has at least ten counts. The chain recombines TRBV3-1 (or the pseudogene TRBV3-2) with TRBJ1-2; 11 nucleotides agree with TRBD1. After removal of 4 bases from V and 3 bases from J, the junction contained 4 bases not matched to a gene. The CDR3 consists of 15 residues. Per the germline V gene, CDR1 is LGHDT and CDR2 is YNNKEL (reference sequence). CDR3 in DNA: TGTGCCAGCAGCCGCGGACAGGGGGCAGACTATGGCTACACCTTC. This translates into CASSRGQGADYGYTF.

The chain employs TRBV12-3 or TRBV12-4 and TRBJ1-1, with D perhaps matching TRBD1 (5 bases). The CDR3 contains 12 residues. Trimming took 5 bases from V and 8 from J, leaving 12 bases between them. As DNA, the CDR3 is TGTGCCAGCAGTAAAGGGGAGGGGGAAGCTTTCTTT. This sequence encodes CASSKGEGEAFF.

The chain combines TRBV12-3 or TRBV12-4 with TRBJ1-2; D gene unclear. This CDR3 is 13 amino acids long. V lost 6 bases to trimming and J lost 4 bases, with 12 bases between them. CDR3 nucleotides: TGTGCCAGCAGCCAGGTCCTGGCCTATGGCTACACCTTC. It codes for CASSQVLAYGYTF.

The V gene is TRBV6-5, the J gene TRBJ1-4, with 10 bases aligning to TRBD1. The V gene's germline CDR1 is MNHEY and CDR2 SVGAGI. There are 16 residues in the CDR3. The V segment lost 4 bases and the J segment 7 bases; nucleotides outside the gene matches: 9. The CDR3 region is CASSSRDRGRFEKLFF. CDR3 nucleotide sequence: TGTGCCAGCAGTTCCAGGGACAGGGGAAGGTTTGAAAAACTGTTTTTT.

The chain combines TRBV7-9 with TRBJ1-1; 8 nucleotides align to TRBD1. Germline CDR1 and CDR2: SEHNR and FQNEAQ (reference sequence). The CDR3 spans 17 residues. V gave up 4 bases and J gave up 1 base; unmatched junction bases: 11. CDR3 in amino acids: CASSSSQDRATNTEAFF. The DNA for the CDR3 is TGTGCCAGCAGCTCCTCCCAGGACAGGGCTACGAACACTGAAGCTTTCTTT.

The V and J genes are TRBV28 and TRBJ1-4; D unclear. V lost 7 bases and J lost 5, with 14 bases in between. The CDR3 consists of 14 residues. The germline CDR1 and CDR2 sequences are MDHEN and SYDVKM. The CDR3 region has the DNA TGTGCCAGCACCCGCGGGAGTCCCAATGAAAAACTGTTTTTT. This codes for CASTRGSPNEKLFF.

This clone came up a few times. V usage is TRBV7-9 and J usage is TRBJ1-6, with 7 bases identical to TRBD1. V gave up 5 bases and J gave up 6 bases; unmatched junction bases: 10. This CDR3 spans 16 amino acids. Germline loops: CDR1 SEHNR, CDR2 FQNEAQ (reference sequence). The DNA for the CDR3 is TGTGCCAGCAGCCCTCGGCCGGGACAGACTAATTCACCCCTCCACTTT. Translation gives CASSPRPGQTNSPLHF.

The V gene is TRBV4-2, the J gene TRBJ1-1, with D tentatively TRBD1 (6 bases). The germline gives CDR1 LGHNA, CDR2 YNFKEQ. The CDR3 covers 14 residues. V shed 4 bases and J shed 1 base, with 10 bases lying between them. The CDR3 region has the DNA TGTGCCAGCAGCCCCTTGGACAGGAACACTGAAGCTTTCTTT. It specifies CASSPLDRNTEAFF.

The rearrangement uses TRBV7-9 and TRBJ1-2, with TRBD1 matching over 9 bases. The CDR3 has 13 residues. With V trimmed by 5 bases and J by 5 bases, 3 bases remained unmatched. Per the germline V gene, CDR1 is SEHNR and CDR2 is FQNEAQ (reference sequence). The CDR3 nucleotides read TGTGCCAGCAGCCCAGGACAGGGGTATGGCTACACCTTC. Amino acid sequence: CASSPGQGYGYTF.

The chain is built from TRBV7-2 and TRBJ1-2; 10 bases fit TRBD1. Germline CDR1 reads SGHTA; CDR2 reads FQGNSA. This CDR3 has 17 amino acids. J lost 4 bases, V lost 4 bases, and 12 bases had no gene match. CDR3: CASSSSPDRGYRYGYTF. CDR3 DNA sequence: TGTGCCAGCAGCTCTTCCCCGGACAGGGGGTACCGCTATGGCTACACCTTC.

This chain joins TRBV25-1 and TRBJ2-1; 12 bases agree with TRBD2. Germline V gene lookup returns CDR1 MGHDK and CDR2 SYGVNS. With V trimmed by 3 bases and J by 3 bases, 6 bases remained unmatched. This CDR3 is 17 amino acids long. CDR3 nucleotides: TGTGCCAGCAGTGACCCAGGACTAGCGGGAAACTACAATGAGCAGTTCTTC. Its protein is CASSDPGLAGNYNEQFF. The full variable domain, its missing parts supplied by reference TRBV25-1 and TRBJ2-1, is EADIYQTPRYLVIGTGKKITLECSQTMGHDKMYWYQQDPGMELHLIHYSYGVNSTEKGDLSSESTVSRIRTEHFPLTLESARPSHTSQYLCASSDPGLAGNYNEQFFGPGTRLTVL.

Concerning this clone itself: Other nucleotide sequences in the sample specify the same CDR3. In DNA, the CDR3 is TGCGCCAGCAGCTTGCAGGGCACCTACGAGCAGTACTTC. It codes for CASSLQGTYEQYF. The V call is TRBV5-1, the J call TRBJ2-7; D might be TRBD1 (5 bases). CDR1 and CDR2 from the germline V gene are SGHRS and YFSETQ. This CDR3 region has 13 residues. V was shortened by 1 base and J by 2 bases, with 7 bases between the two germline ends.

The J gene is TRBJ2-7, the V gene TRBV5-4; tentatively, D is TRBD1 (6 bases). This CDR3 has 14 residues. V was pared by 3 bases and J by 3 bases, with 13 bases between. CDR1 and CDR2 from the germline V gene are SGHNT and YYREEE (reference sequence). This CDR3 reads CASSYGTLDYEQYF. The DNA for the CDR3 is TGTGCCAGCAGCTACGGGACACTGGACTACGAGCAGTACTTC.

J is TRBJ2-1 and V is TRBV29-1; TRBD2 matches at 7 bases. Trimming cost V 2 bases and J 7 bases; bases outside gene matches: 8. Germline CDR1 SQVTM, CDR2 ANQGSEA. CDR3 length: 14 amino acids. CDR3 DNA sequence: TGCAGCGTTGAATCTAGCGGTTGGGGGAATGAGCAGTTCTTC. Amino acids: CSVESSGWGNEQFF.